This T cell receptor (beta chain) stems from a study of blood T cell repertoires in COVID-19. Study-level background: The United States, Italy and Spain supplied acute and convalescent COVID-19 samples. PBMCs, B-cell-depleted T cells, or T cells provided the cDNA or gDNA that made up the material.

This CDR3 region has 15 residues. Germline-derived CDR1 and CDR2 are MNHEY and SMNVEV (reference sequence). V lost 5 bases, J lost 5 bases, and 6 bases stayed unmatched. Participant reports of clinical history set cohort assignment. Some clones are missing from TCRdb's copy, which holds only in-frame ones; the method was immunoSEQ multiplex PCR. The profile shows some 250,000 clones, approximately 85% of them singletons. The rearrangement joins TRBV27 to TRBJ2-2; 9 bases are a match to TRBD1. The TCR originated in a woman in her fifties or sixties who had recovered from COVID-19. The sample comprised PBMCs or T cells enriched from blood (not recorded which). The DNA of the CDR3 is TGTGCCAGCAGTACGGACAGGGGAGAAACCGGGGAGCTGTTTTTT. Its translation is CASSTDRGETGELFF.